The entry that follows covers one T cell receptor beta chain sequence. This sample is part of a study of OX40 agonist ivuxolimab in advanced cancers. Overall study context: Prior checkpoint blockade (anti-PD-1, anti-PD-L1 or anti-CTLA-4) was permitted; 40% had it.

Sequenced by immunoSEQ multiplex PCR; TCRdb stores in-frame clones only, minus some. Counted here are about 96,000 clones, roughly 80% occurring once; the ten biggest clones make up roughly 5.8%. There are 18 residues in the CDR3. Sequencing was performed on CD4+ or CD8+ T cells sorted from blood, taken in a trial of the OX40 agonist ivuxolimab. This clonotype was sampled from an adult with an advanced solid tumor such as melanoma, head and neck, liver or kidney cancer. The V call is TRBV21-1, the J call TRBJ1-2. TRBV21-1 is described as a pseudogene. CDR3 protein: CASSSEGVRVVPRYGYTF. The CDR3 DNA follows: TGTGCCAGCAGCTCGGAAGGGGTGCGGGTTGTCCCCCGGTATGGCTACACCTTC.